The entry below gives a single T cell receptor (beta chain) sequence along with its context. The antigen remains unidentified. A far larger clone is one nucleotide away, so this likely arose from a read error. Other DNA variants within this sample encode the same CDR3. The method was immunoSEQ multiplex PCR; TCRdb's version includes in-frame clones alone and lacks a portion of them. The table records approximately 4,200 clones, more than 60% of them present only once. Each of the patients experienced relapse following autologous stem cell transplantation, and their brentuximab vedotin exposure differed. CD8+ T cell isolation from thawed PBMCs was performed by magnetic negative selection. This sample is drawn from a study of PD-1 blockade in classical Hodgkin lymphoma. General study points: The diversity seen at baseline in complete responders resembled that of newly diagnosed patients. Relative to healthy donors, newly diagnosed patients reportedly had lower baseline TCR diversity, which was reported as lower still in relapsed/refractory patients. Among the patients, those starting nivolumab under 1 year after ASCT were excluded. Only CD4+ TCR diversity, not CD8+, had risen significantly by C4D1.

This clonotype was sampled from a human donor with classical Hodgkin lymphoma. The source was CD8+ T cells from blood, collected at baseline.

CDR3 sequence reads: CASSLVGRHYEQYF. The CDR3 region has the DNA TGCGCCAGCAGCTTGGTGGGACGGCACTACGAGCAGTACTTC. J is TRBJ2-7 and V is TRBV5-1, with D perhaps given as TRBD1 or TRBD2 (5 bases each). V was shortened by 0 bases and J by 3 bases, with 10 bases between the two germline ends. This CDR3 comprises 14 residues. The germline V gene has CDR1 SGHRS and CDR2 YFSETQ. Full variable domain (rest looked up from reference TRBV5-1 and TRBJ2-7): KAGVTQTPRYLIKTRGQQVTLSCSPISGHRSVSWYQQTPGQGLQFLFEYFSETQRNKGNFPGRFSGRQFSNSRSEMNVSTLELGDSALYLCASSLVGRHYEQYFGPGTRLTVT.